The entry below describes one T cell receptor (beta chain). It has no known antigen specificity. Within one base of it there is no much larger clone, and no base qualities were kept. The record originates from a study of shared clonotypes between healthy human individuals (dated by TCRdb to about 2020). At the level of the whole study: The cohort comprised two women and three men aged 18 to 49 years. For each donor, three plates each were used for CD4 naive and CD4 memory, two plates were used for CD8 naive, and one plate was used for CD8 memory. To estimate repertoire size and how much clonotypes are shared between individuals, the study performed deep sequencing of blood TCR repertoires from a few healthy adults. Different laboratories and diverse techniques were used to prepare libraries and sequence TCR repertoires, to increase sequencing depth and limit assay-specific biases. Leukapheresis yielded between about 0.8 and 9.5 billion PBMCs per donor.

Using the deep immunoSEQ assay, TCR CDR3 regions were amplified from genomic DNA by multiplex PCR. Extracted genomic DNA from each cell subset was distributed evenly across all wells of several immunoSEQ 96-well plates, and each plate was treated as a replicate. For sorted subsets, about 200 ng genomic DNA, equal to about 30,000 T cell genomes, was loaded into each replicate PCR. The purified libraries were quantified using a Qubit 3.0 fluorometer, sized with a Bioanalyzer 2100, and then quantified again using the KAPA Library Quantification kit. Each immunoSEQ 96-well plate was sequenced on its own single-read 150-cycle Illumina NextSeq 550 flow cell. Per the authors' processing: The immunoSEQ output contained only junctional sequences without quality scores, so filtering could not match that applied to full-length reads. To assign V/J genes and CDR3, sequences were annotated against IMGT germline references using PyIR, a Python wrapper for IgBLAST v1.9. Any read was removed if the V/J assignment was weak (E-value above 1e-6), the CDR3 was missing, or the read contained stop codons, out-of-frame junctions, or ambiguous translated residues. V3J clonotypes were defined by identical inferred V gene, J gene, and CDR3 amino acid sequence. The percentage overlap between two repertoires was calculated by dividing the number of shared unique clonotypes by the size of the smaller repertoire. RTK rarefaction, the Chao1 estimator, and Recon v2.1 estimates of unobserved clonotypes were used to assess repertoire richness. OLGA was used to compute generation probabilities for all TCRbeta clonotypes that the gDNA method yielded from a handful of donors. TCRdb holds this immuneACCESS table with in-frame rearrangements only. Some clones are missing; in checked studies, unresolved V genes explain under half, and the rest has no known cause. That table is the source of V, J and clone size, and D and trimming were worked out from the DNA. The sample records some 2,000,000 clones, roughly 94% of which are singletons. Approximately 0.13% of the sample is in the top ten clones.

Results and caveats for the whole study, not just this receptor: The genetic and exposure-history diversity represented was limited by the small number of donors. Sampling was restricted to blood, and TCR repertoires in tissues likely differ from the TCR repertoires found in blood. Naive subsets generally had larger estimated clonotype richness than memory subsets. Clonotypes shared by all four sorted-subset donors showed higher generation probabilities than non-shared clonotypes. Across several donors, about 5% of naive CD4, approximately 3.6% of naive CD8, 2.3% of memory CD4, and 0.4% of memory CD8 clonotypes were shared. Rarefaction of sorted-subset datasets indicated incomplete sequencing despite the large sequencing depth. Pairwise subsampling indicated that sequencing depth was expected to affect the degree of clonotype sharing among donors.

CDR1 and CDR2, per the germline V gene, are SGHRS and YFSETQ. V loses 3 bases at its end and J loses 5 bases; junction bases beyond the gene matches: 9. From the cysteine up to the phenylalanine, the CDR3 has a length of 16 residues. The retained sequence is limited to the CDR3, 48 bases, with the frame set at the first base. Donors were healthy HIV-negative adults with no recently reported acute infections or vaccinations. All donors were Caucasian adults living in Nashville, Tennessee, USA. Magnetic negative selection was used to enrich CD4+ T cells, after which naive cells were positively selected on CD45RA and the negative fraction became the memory subset. Blood was collected by leukapheresis, and PBMCs were isolated by Ficoll-Histopaque density gradient centrifugation and then cryopreserved in liquid nitrogen vapor phase. Analytical flow cytometry was used to check the purity and quantity of every magnetically sorted T cell population. Genomic DNA was isolated from every sorted fraction and measured by UV absorbance on a Nanodrop 2000c.

The sample was naive CD4+ T cells sorted from blood. The cell subset or site label, as the study defines it: CD45RA+ positively selected. The receptor comes from a young man in good health. The chain is encoded by TRBV5-1 joined to TRBJ1-2, with 11 middle bases fitting TRBD1. This receptor carries the CDR3 CASSSSPDRGRYGYTF. The nucleotide sequence reads as follows: TGCGCCAGCAGCTCGAGCCCGGACAGGGGGCGATATGGCTACACCTTC.